These T cell receptor beta chains were read from a single sample in a study of blood T cell repertoires in COVID-19. Measured with immunoSEQ multiplex PCR; TCRdb has only the in-frame clones, and not every one. The sample contains 350,000 or so clones, 83% of which appear only once. The sample consisted of peripheral blood. The receptors originated from a man aged 25-45 years with active or convalescent COVID-19. Each CDR3 is given with its conserved first and last residue.

j_call v_call cdr3_aa
TRBJ1-6 TRBV6-2/TRBV6-3 CASSYMGRRSPLHF
TRBJ2-2 TRBV4-2 CASSQGWPGGATGELFF
TRBJ1-1 TRBV18 CASSEGQLTEAFF
TRBJ2-2 TRBV2 CATWGLAGGELFF
TRBJ2-7 TRBV5-6 CASSPPRTGPLLRLDF
TRBJ2-7 TRBV12-3/TRBV12-4 CASSLATDEQYF
TRBJ2-1 TRBV28 CASSLLTGGVHEQFF
TRBJ1-1 TRBV10-3 CAISRTGRVRRGEAFF
TRBJ2-3 TRBV11-2 CASSSRASGTDTQYF
TRBJ1-4 TRBV2 CASGEGGQINEKLFF
TRBJ2-1 TRBV9 CASSDAGGRGSYNEQFF
TRBJ2-1 TRBV18 CASSPQGPLQRWSEQFF
TRBJ2-3 TRBV5-1 CASRSGLAGPDTQYF
TRBJ1-1 TRBV28 CASHTGGRNTEAFF
TRBJ2-1 TRBV9 CASGRRTGGRNEQFF
TRBJ2-5 TRBV27 CASKNRGETQYF
TRBJ1-1 TRBV19 CASSIGTGGAEAFF
TRBJ2-7 TRBV29-1 CSVVSGTRGAYEQYF
TRBJ2-5 TRBV12-3/TRBV12-4 CASSYIQETQYF
TRBJ1-5 TRBV10-1 CASSENPGHYHSNQPQHF
TRBJ2-5 TRBV29-1 CSVRTSGSGETQYF
TRBJ1-4 TRBV14 CASSRGPNEKLFF
TRBJ1-2 TRBV12-3/TRBV12-4 CASSLERYYGYTF
TRBJ1-2 TRBV3-1/TRBV3-2 CASSRDRVSGYTF